The 15 T cell receptor beta chains presented below share a single source sample, sequenced in a study of T cells expressing NK-cell markers. TCRdb reprocessed the 5' RACE reads and stores each CDR3 protein as one record, lacking DNA. The sample data list 250,000 or so distinct CDR3 sequences. Sequencing was performed on blood T cells: a sorted CD56 or NKG2C T cell subset, CD4+ or CD8+ T cells, or bulk PBMC T cells (not recorded which). The receptors shown here come from a woman aged 18 to 75 in good health.

The rearrangement links TRBV20-1 to TRBJ1-1. The germline V gene has CDR1 DFQATT and CDR2 SNEGSKA (reference sequence). The CDR3 spans 11 residues. The CDR3 here is CSARRQSQAFF.

The V and J genes are TRBV12-3 or TRBV12-4 and TRBJ1-5; checking the TCRdb D call of TRBD1 is not possible without DNA. CDR3 length: 13 amino acids. CDR3 loop: CASSRHPGTPQHF.

The rearrangement uses TRBV19 and TRBJ2-1; TCRdb selects TRBD2, and the lack of DNA leaves this call unchecked. CDR3 size: 16 residues. CDR1 and CDR2 (germline): LNHDA, SQIVND (reference sequence). The CDR3 sequence is CASSIWGLASYNEQFF.

This rearrangement joins TRBV20-1 to TRBJ1-5; TCRdb proposes TRBD1, but this gene call is untestable without DNA. The CDR3 is 13 amino acids. Germline V gene sequence: CDR1 DFQATT, CDR2 SNEGSKA (reference sequence). The CDR3 loop reads CSAPTGINQPQHF.

This sequence joins TRBV5-6 and TRBJ2-5; TCRdb designates TRBD1, a call that cannot be tested without DNA. The CDR3 is made up of 15 amino acids. Germline assignment: CDR1 SGHDT and CDR2 YYEEEE. CDR3 region: CASSLVGRKKETQYF.

The chain carries TRBV20-1 and TRBJ2-7. The germline gives CDR1 DFQATT, CDR2 SNEGSKA (reference sequence). The CDR3 totals 11 residues. CDR3 sequence: CSASLTYEQYF.

The chain has TRBV6-1 and TRBJ2-6; the TRBD1 assignment by TCRdb is unverifiable without DNA. There are 16 residues in the CDR3. The germline gives CDR1 MNHNS, CDR2 SASEGT. CDR3 sequence: CASSRPGGDGANVLTF.

The rearrangement links TRBV6-2 or TRBV6-3 to TRBJ2-1; the TCRdb D gene call, TRBD2, has no DNA to confirm it. The CDR3 contains 13 residues. The germline CDR1 and CDR2 sequences are MNHEY and SVGEGT. The CDR3 here is CASRDGPRQEQFF.

This chain links TRBV6-5 with TRBJ2-7; without DNA, the TCRdb call of TRBD2 cannot be checked. The CDR3 loop spans 15 amino acids. CDR1 and CDR2 (germline): MNHEY, SVGAGI. This CDR3 reads CASSLKGTTTYEQYF.

The chain uses TRBV27 and TRBJ2-7. This CDR3 has 15 amino acids. Germline CDR1 reads MNHEY; CDR2 reads SMNVEV (reference sequence). The CDR3 protein is CASSSSDRSTYEQYF.

The chain employs TRBV6-2 or TRBV6-3 and TRBJ2-2; TCRdb designates TRBD1, a call that cannot be tested without DNA. CDR1 is MNHEY and CDR2 is SVGEGT in the germline V gene. This CDR3 has 17 amino acids. The CDR3 loop is CASSSLGAGAVTGELFF.

This chain connects TRBV20-1 to TRBJ2-1; no DNA is available, so the TRBD2 call from TCRdb remains unchecked. Germline V gene data show CDR1 as DFQATT and CDR2 as SNEGSKA (reference sequence). CDR3 length: 14 amino acids. The CDR3 sequence is CSARTGGSYNEQFF.

The J gene is TRBJ1-1, the V gene TRBV30; TCRdb reports TRBD1, a call that lacks DNA to check it against. Germline lookup yields CDR1 GTSNPN and CDR2 SVGIG (reference sequence). The CDR3 extends over 16 amino acids. CDR3 residues: CALNIRTDYPNTEAFF.

The chain recombines TRBV20-1 with TRBJ2-3; the TRBD2 assignment by TCRdb is unverifiable without DNA. Looked up from germline, CDR1 is DFQATT and CDR2 is SNEGSKA (reference sequence). This CDR3 is built from 14 residues. This CDR3 reads CSAPPGGYANTQYF.

The genes are TRBV6-5 and TRBJ2-5. The germline V gene encodes CDR1 MNHEY and CDR2 SVGAGI. The CDR3 loop spans 15 amino acids. CDR3 residues: CASSYSRLRVETQYF.